The clone carrying this T cell receptor beta chain turned up a few times. Via MiXCR, TCRdb re-called the reads, giving one row per CDR3 protein. The sample includes roughly 600,000 distinct CDR3 sequences, approximately 24% of them seen just once. This specimen comes from a study of T cell repertoires in cytomegalovirus infection. The germline gives CDR1 SQVTM, CDR2 ANQGSEA. The V end lost 7 bases, the J end lost 5 bases, and 20 bases lay between the germline ends. CDR3 length: 14 residues. The sample was CD8+ T cells from PBMCs. This sequence originates from a human donor in good health (CMV status not recorded). Some clones in this sample may be carry-over from other donors' samples. This chain uses TRBV29-1 with TRBJ2-5, with D maybe TRBD1 (5 bases). CDR3 bases: TGCAGCGGGGGTCGGCAGGGCCGGGTGGAGACCCAGTACTTC. Translating gives CSGGRQGRVETQYF. Together with reference TRBV29-1 and TRBJ2-5, the CDR3 gives the full variable domain: SAVISQKPSRDICQRGTSLTIQCQVDSQVTMMFWYRQQPGQSLTLIATANQGSEATYESGFVIDKFPISRPNLTFSTLTVSNMSPEDSSIYLCSGGRQGRVETQYFGPGTRLLVL.